The 7 T cell receptor beta chains below were found in one sample sequenced in a study of identical twins. Each CDR3 protein gets one entry after TCRdb re-called the 5' RACE reads with MiXCR. The data contain some 690,000 distinct CDR3 sequences, 20% to 25% of them seen just once; the ten biggest clones take up roughly 4.3%. These data also formed part of another study, on T cells expressing NK-cell markers.

The sequenced material came from PBMCs. All receptors come from a woman under 30 in good health.

CDR3 bases: TGTGCCAGCAGCCTTAATCGAGCCAGCGGGCGATACAATGAGCAGTTCTTC. Amino acid sequence: CASSLNRASGRYNEQFF. V is TRBV7-2 and J is TRBJ2-1; TRBD2 might be the D (6 bases). V was shortened by 5 bases and J by 4 bases, with 21 bases between the two germline ends. Per germline, CDR1 SGHTA and CDR2 FQGNSA. The CDR3 spans 17 residues.

With respect to this clonotype: Since the CDR3 does not end with the conserved phenylalanine or tryptophan, this likely comes from a read error. The chain recombines TRBV12-3 or TRBV12-4 with TRBJ2-7; 10 bases line up with TRBD1. Unmatched junction bases numbered 9, after V lost 1 base and J lost 9 bases. CDR3 length equals 15 residues. The chain's CDR3 is CASSLGDRGTRVQYI. DNA for the CDR3: TGTGCCAGCAGTTTAGGGGACAGGGGTACCCGCGTGCAGTACATC.

This clonotype was observed a few times. This sequence joins TRBV20-1 and TRBJ2-5, with D possibly matching TRBD2 (6 bases). Trimming pared 3 bases from V and 0 bases from J, leaving 14 bases between. Germline lookup yields CDR1 DFQATT and CDR2 SNEGSKA (reference sequence). The CDR3 length is 15 residues. CDR3 in DNA: TGCAGTGCTAGCAGGGACTCTCCTTACCAAGAGACCCAGTACTTC. This gives the protein CSASRDSPYQETQYF.

This clonotype was recorded a few times. Relative to the germline gene, one junction end is altered; a read error may explain this. The chain links TRBV7-9 to TRBJ2-4; D might be TRBD1 or TRBD2, each matching 6 bases. The V gene's germline CDR1 is SEHNR and CDR2 FQNEAQ (reference sequence). This CDR3 region has 13 residues. The CDR3 spells CASSSLEGTRFHF. The CDR3 DNA sequence: TGTGCCAGCAGCTCCCTGGAGGGGACAAGATTCCACTTC.

This clonotype occurred many times. The V and J genes are TRBV12-3 or TRBV12-4 and TRBJ1-1; D is ambiguous. This CDR3 comprises 11 residues. The ends were cut back, 2 bases at V and 7 bases at J, with 5 bases in the middle. In DNA form, the CDR3 reads TGTGCCAGCAGTTTATTTGGTGAAGCTTTCTTT. This gives the protein CASSLFGEAFF.

The rearrangement links TRBV7-9 to TRBJ2-6, with TRBD1 matching 9 bases. The CDR3 has 17 amino acids. Trimming at V came to 7 bases and at J to 4 bases, leaving 11 bases not matched to a gene. CDR1 and CDR2 (germline): SEHNR, FQNEAQ (reference sequence). The CDR3 nucleotides are TGTGCCAGCACCCCCCCGGGACAGGGTACGGGGGCCAACGTCCTGACTTTC. Its translation: CASTPPGQGTGANVLTF.

This clonotype has only a few counts. The gene calls are TRBV7-6 and TRBJ2-1; D call uncertain. The germline V and J ends were trimmed by 0 bases and 3 bases, with 9 bases remaining between them. CDR1 SGHVS and CDR2 FNYEAQ come from the germline V gene. This CDR3 contains 15 residues. In DNA, the CDR3 is TGTGCCAGCAGCTTAGCCCACGAGAGCTACAATGAGCAGTTCTTC. This sequence encodes CASSLAHESYNEQFF.